Presented here are 14 T cell receptor beta chains from one specimen sequenced in a study of Japanese encephalitis immunity and Zika vaccine responses. TCRdb re-called the 5' RACE reads through MiXCR, storing one row per CDR3 protein. The sample has about 490 distinct CDR3 sequences, approximately 6.6% seen once. CFSE-labeled PBMCs were cultured 5 to 6 days with peptide pools, each at 1 ug/mL. Proliferating CD4 T cells were sorted unfixed as live CD56-CD19-CD16-CD3+CD4+ CFSE-low cells. The sample consisted of antigen-activated CD4+ T cells from blood, cultured, taken during a Zika inactivated vaccine study. All receptors derive from an adult woman who received an inactivated Zika virus vaccine.

Within the sample, this clonotype is medium-sized. This chain joins TRBV7-3 and TRBJ2-7; tentatively, D is TRBD1 or TRBD2 (5 bases each). V lost 2 bases and J 7 bases, leaving 21 bases between the germline ends. From germline, CDR1 is SGHTA and CDR2 FQGTGA. The CDR3 is 16 residues long. The CDR3 sequence is CASSLRGTPAGAEQYF. CDR3 sequence (DNA): TGTGCCAGCAGCTTACGTGGGACCCCGGCGGGCGCTGAGCAGTACTTC.

By its share, this clonotype is medium-sized. The CDR3 DNA reads TGTGCCAGCAGCTTAGAAGGTGAAGGGGGCACAGATACGCAGTATTTT. This translates into CASSLEGEGGTDTQYF. The chain couples TRBV7-2 to TRBJ2-3, with TRBD1 as a possible D gene (5 bases). The V and J ends lost 1 base and 1 base respectively, with 12 bases between them. The CDR3 has 16 residues. From germline, CDR1 is SGHTA and CDR2 FQGNSA.

The chain has TRBV12-5 and TRBJ2-5; D call uncertain. CDR3 size: 14 residues. V was pared by 3 bases and J by 5 bases, with 13 bases between. In germline, CDR1 is LGHNT, CDR2 FRNRAP. The CDR3 loop is CASGFASPMETQYF. The DNA for the CDR3 is TGTGCTAGTGGTTTTGCGAGCCCAATGGAGACCCAGTACTTC.

The sample holds many counts of this clonotype. The gene calls are TRBV5-1 and TRBJ2-3; maybe TRBD1 (5 bases). The CDR3 sequence is 17 residues long. Trimming pared 5 bases from V and 4 bases from J, leaving 23 bases between. The germline V gene has CDR1 SGHRS and CDR2 YFSETQ. DNA of the CDR3: TGCGCCAGCAGTCCAGACCCTCCCTGGTGGGGCGCAGATACGCAGTATTTT. Translating it yields CASSPDPPWWGADTQYF.

Relative to its sample, this clonotype is medium-sized. This sequence joins TRBV19 and TRBJ2-1; D is undetermined. The germline gives CDR1 LNHDA, CDR2 SQIVND (reference sequence). The germline V and J ends were trimmed by 4 bases and 9 bases, with 16 bases remaining between them. The CDR3 totals 14 residues. The CDR3 DNA is TGTGCCAGTAGTAGGGATGGGATCCGTTTTGAGCAGTTCTTC. It is translated as CASSRDGIRFEQFF. The complete variable domain, with remaining parts taken from reference TRBV19 and TRBJ2-1, reads DGGITQSPKYLFRKEGQNVTLSCEQNLNHDAMYWYRQDPGQGLRLIYYSQIVNDFQKGDIAEGYSVSREKKESFPLTVTSAQKNPTAFYLCASSRDGIRFEQFFGPGTRLTVL.

This clonotype is medium-sized in the sample. The rearrangement joins TRBV24-1 to TRBJ2-2, with 10 bases matching TRBD1. V lost 7 bases, J lost 6 bases, and 7 bases stayed unmatched. Germline assignment: CDR1 KGHDR and CDR2 SFDVKD. This CDR3 has 15 amino acids. CDR3 in DNA: TGTGCCACCAGCCCGGGACAGGGGTGGCCCGGGGAGCTGTTTTTT. The encoded protein is CATSPGQGWPGELFF.

There are a few counts of this clonotype. The rearrangement links TRBV28 to TRBJ1-2; no clear D gene. The germline gives CDR1 MDHEN, CDR2 SYDVKM. Deletions cut 6 bases from V and 2 bases from J, with 16 bases between. The CDR3 sequence is 15 residues long. CDR3 sequence (DNA): TGTGCCAGCAGCCAGACTTCGGTCAGAAACTATGGCTACACCTTC. Amino acid sequence: CASSQTSVRNYGYTF.

This clonotype is deemed large (0.1 to 1%). The genes are TRBV28 and TRBJ2-1, with a weak D call TRBD2 (6 bases). The V and J ends lost 1 base and 4 bases respectively, with 14 bases between them. The CDR3 has 16 residues. Germline CDR1 MDHEN, CDR2 SYDVKM. This chain's CDR3 is CASSLFHTAGYNEQFF. CDR3 DNA sequence: TGTGCCAGCAGTTTATTTCATACGGCGGGATACAATGAGCAGTTCTTC.

This clonotype is deemed medium-sized. V usage is TRBV29-1 and J usage is TRBJ2-5; no reliable D call. Trimming pared 1 base from V and 5 bases from J, leaving 17 bases between. This CDR3 region has 15 residues. Per the germline V gene, CDR1 is SQVTM and CDR2 is ANQGSEA. CDR3 sequence reads: CSVEVGREKAETQYF. DNA of the CDR3: TGCAGCGTTGAAGTAGGCAGAGAGAAGGCGGAGACCCAGTACTTC.

This clonotype qualifies as large. The chain carries TRBV24-1 and TRBJ2-3, with 8 bases aligning to TRBD2. Trimming cost V 1 base and J 5 bases; bases outside gene matches: 13. CDR3 length: 18 residues. The V gene's germline CDR1 is KGHDR and CDR2 SFDVKD. The CDR3 DNA is TGTGCCACCAGTGATTTAAGTATGAGCGGGAGAATGGGAGATACGCAGTATTTT. It codes for CATSDLSMSGRMGDTQYF.

This clonotype was detected many times. The rearrangement joins TRBV27 to TRBJ1-4; D is uncertain. V gave up 8 bases and J gave up 0 bases, with 4 bases separating them. The V gene's germline CDR1 is MNHEY and CDR2 SMNVEV (reference sequence). CDR3 length equals 12 residues. The CDR3 DNA sequence: TGTGCCAGCCGTGCAACTAATGAAAAACTGTTTTTT. Translation: CASRATNEKLFF.

Within the sample, this clonotype is large. The V call is TRBV5-1, the J call TRBJ1-2; TRBD1 is a possible D gene (5 bases). The germline V and J ends were trimmed by 0 bases and 8 bases, with 14 bases remaining between them. CDR1 SGHRS and CDR2 YFSETQ come from the germline V gene. The length of the CDR3 is 14 residues. The CDR3 region has the DNA TGCGCCAGCAGCTTGGAACGGCTTGGGGGAGGCTACACCTTC. Amino acids: CASSLERLGGGYTF.

This clonotype is labeled as large (0.1 to 1%). The DNA for the CDR3 is TGCGCCAGCAGCTTGGACAGTGTCTCCTACGAGCAGTACTTC. Translated, it gives CASSLDSVSYEQYF. This chain joins TRBV5-1 and TRBJ2-7; no clear D gene. V was cut by 0 bases and J by 0 bases, with 7 bases left in between. The CDR3 totals 14 residues. Germline V CDR1 and CDR2: SGHRS, YFSETQ.

This clonotype is large in the sample. The chain links TRBV5-1 to TRBJ2-7; the match to TRBD1 covers 9 bases. In germline, CDR1 is SGHRS, CDR2 YFSETQ. The length of the CDR3 is 16 residues. Trimming at V came to 0 bases and at J to 4 bases, leaving 8 bases not matched to a gene. The CDR3 nucleotides are TGCGCCAGCAGCTTGGATGCTGGGGGACAGGGTTACGAGCAGTACTTC. This gives the protein CASSLDAGGQGYEQYF.